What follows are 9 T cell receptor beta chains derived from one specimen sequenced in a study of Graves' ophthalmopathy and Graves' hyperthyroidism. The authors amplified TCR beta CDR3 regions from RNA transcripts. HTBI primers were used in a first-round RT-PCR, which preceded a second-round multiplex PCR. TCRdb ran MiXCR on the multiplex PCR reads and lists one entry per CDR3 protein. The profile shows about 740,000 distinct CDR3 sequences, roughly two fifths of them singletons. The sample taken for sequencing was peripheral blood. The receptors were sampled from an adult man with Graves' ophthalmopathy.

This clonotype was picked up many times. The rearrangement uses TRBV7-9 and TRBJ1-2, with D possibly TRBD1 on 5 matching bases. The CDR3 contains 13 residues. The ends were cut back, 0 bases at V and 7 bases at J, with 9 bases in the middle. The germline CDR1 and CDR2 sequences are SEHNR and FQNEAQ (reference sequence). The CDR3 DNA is TGTGCCAGCAGCTTAGCGGGGGAAGCTGGCTACACCTTC. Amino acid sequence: CASSLAGEAGYTF.

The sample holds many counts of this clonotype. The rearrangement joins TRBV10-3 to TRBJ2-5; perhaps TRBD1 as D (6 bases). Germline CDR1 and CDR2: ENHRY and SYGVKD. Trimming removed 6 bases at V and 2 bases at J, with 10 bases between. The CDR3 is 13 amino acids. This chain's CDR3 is CAIRADSQETQYF. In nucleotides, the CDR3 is TGTGCCATCAGGGCGGACAGTCAAGAGACCCAGTACTTC.

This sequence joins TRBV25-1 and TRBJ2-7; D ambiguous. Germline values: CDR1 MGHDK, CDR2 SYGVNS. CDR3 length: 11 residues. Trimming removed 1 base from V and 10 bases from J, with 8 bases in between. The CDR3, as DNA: TGTGCCAGCAGTGAATGGGCCGATCAGTACTTC. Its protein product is CASSEWADQYF.

The CDR3 region has the DNA TGTGCCAGCAGCTTAATAGCCGGGGGGCGATACTCTGGGGCCAACGTCCTGACTTTC. Translating it yields CASSLIAGGRYSGANVLTF. This chain joins TRBV7-9 and TRBJ2-6; D is possibly TRBD2 (7 bases). This CDR3 is built from 19 residues. Looked up from germline, CDR1 is SEHNR and CDR2 is FQNEAQ (reference sequence). The germline V and J ends were trimmed by 2 bases and 0 bases, with 17 bases remaining between them.

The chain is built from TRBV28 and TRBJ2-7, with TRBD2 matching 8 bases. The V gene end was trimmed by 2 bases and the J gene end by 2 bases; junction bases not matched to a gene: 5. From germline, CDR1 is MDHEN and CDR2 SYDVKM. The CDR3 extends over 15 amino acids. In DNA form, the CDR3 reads TGTGCCAGCAGTTTAAGGGGGACTAGTACCTACGAGCAGTACTTC. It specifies CASSLRGTSTYEQYF.

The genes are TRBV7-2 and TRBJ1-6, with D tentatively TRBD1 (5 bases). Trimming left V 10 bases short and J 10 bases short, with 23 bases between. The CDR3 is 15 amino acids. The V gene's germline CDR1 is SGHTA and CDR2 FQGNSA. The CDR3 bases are TGTGCCACCTCTCTACGGGGCAGGGTATCGTCACCCCTCCACTTT. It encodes CATSLRGRVSSPLHF. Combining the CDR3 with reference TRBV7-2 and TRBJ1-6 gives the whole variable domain GAGVSQSPSNKVTEKGKDVELRCDPISGHTALYWYRQSLGQGLEFLIYFQGNSAPDKSGLPSDRFSAERTGGSVSTLTIQRTQQEDSAVYLCATSLRGRVSSPLHFGNGTRLTVT.

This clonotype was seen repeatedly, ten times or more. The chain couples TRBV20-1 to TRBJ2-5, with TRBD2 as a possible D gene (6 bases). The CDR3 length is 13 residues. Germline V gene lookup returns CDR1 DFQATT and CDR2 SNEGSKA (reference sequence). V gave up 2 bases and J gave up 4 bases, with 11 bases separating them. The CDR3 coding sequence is TGCAGTGCTAGACGGCGGGAAGCAGAGACCCAGTACTTC. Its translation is CSARRREAETQYF.

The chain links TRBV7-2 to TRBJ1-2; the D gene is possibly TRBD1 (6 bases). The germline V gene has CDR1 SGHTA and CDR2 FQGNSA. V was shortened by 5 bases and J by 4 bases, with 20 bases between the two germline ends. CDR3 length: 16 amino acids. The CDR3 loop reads CASSQDVADRIYGYTF. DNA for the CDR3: TGTGCCAGCAGCCAAGACGTAGCGGACAGAATCTATGGCTACACCTTC.

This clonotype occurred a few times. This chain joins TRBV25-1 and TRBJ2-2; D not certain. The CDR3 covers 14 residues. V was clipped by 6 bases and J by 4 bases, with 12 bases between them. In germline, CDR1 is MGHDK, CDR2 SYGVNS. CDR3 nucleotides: TGTGCCAGCAGGCCCGCCTTGGGCACCGGGGAGCTGTTTTTT. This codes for CASRPALGTGELFF. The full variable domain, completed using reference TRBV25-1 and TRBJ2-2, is EADIYQTPRYLVIGTGKKITLECSQTMGHDKMYWYQQDPGMELHLIHYSYGVNSTEKGDLSSESTVSRIRTEHFPLTLESARPSHTSQYLCASRPALGTGELFFGEGSRLTVL.